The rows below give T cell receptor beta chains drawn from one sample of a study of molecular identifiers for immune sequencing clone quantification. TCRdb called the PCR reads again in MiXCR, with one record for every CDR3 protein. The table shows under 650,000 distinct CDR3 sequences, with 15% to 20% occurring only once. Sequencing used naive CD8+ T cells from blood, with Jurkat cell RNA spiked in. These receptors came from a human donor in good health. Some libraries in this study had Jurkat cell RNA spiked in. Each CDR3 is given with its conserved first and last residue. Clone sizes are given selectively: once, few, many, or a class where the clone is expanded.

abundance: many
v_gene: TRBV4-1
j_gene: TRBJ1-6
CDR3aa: CASSHAPPGNSPLHF

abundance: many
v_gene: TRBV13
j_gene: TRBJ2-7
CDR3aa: CASSPRGGLPYEQYF

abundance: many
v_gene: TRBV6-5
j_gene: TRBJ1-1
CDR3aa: CASSYRQGSTEAFF

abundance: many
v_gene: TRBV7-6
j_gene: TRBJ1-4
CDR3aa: CASSLDILGQSNEKLFF

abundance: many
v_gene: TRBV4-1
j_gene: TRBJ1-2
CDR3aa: CASSHVPGQGSEYGYTF

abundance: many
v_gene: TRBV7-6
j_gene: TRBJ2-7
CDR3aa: CASSLGQGAGEQYF

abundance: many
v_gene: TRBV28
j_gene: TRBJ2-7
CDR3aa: CASSFSGTTYEQYF

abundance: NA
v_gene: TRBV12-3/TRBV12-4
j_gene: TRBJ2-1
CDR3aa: CAGSPRTSGGDNEQFF

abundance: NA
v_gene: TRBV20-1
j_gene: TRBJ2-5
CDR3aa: CSATVPQDIIQETQYF

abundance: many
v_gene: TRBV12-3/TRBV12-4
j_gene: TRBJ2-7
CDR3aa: CASSPTSGEQYF

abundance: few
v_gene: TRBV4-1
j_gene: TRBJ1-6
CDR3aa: CASSQDRGQGNSPLHF

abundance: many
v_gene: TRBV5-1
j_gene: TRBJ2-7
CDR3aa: CASSGGPGAYEQYF

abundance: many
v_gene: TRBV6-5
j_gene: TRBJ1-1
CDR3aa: CASGVTVNTEAFF

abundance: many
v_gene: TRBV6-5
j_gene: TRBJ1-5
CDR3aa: CASSYSTGDQPQHF

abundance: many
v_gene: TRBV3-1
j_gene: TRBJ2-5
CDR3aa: CASSHRTSAWETQYF

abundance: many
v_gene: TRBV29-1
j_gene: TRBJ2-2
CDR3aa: CSVVALGGSTGELFF

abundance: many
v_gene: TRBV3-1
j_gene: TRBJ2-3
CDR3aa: CASSRDGITLTDTQYF

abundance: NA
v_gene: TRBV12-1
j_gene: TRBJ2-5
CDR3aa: CASSPPRTWPESKTQYF

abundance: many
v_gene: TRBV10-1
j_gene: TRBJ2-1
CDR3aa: CASSDGTNSLFNEQFF

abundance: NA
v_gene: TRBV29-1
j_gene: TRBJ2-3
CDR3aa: CSVEGSRGRASDTQYF

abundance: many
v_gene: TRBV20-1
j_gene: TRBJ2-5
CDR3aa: CSASGQSFQETQYF

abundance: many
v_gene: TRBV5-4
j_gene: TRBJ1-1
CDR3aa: CASSLDRSLLEAFF

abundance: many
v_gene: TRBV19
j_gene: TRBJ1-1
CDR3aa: CASSIGRGTEAFF

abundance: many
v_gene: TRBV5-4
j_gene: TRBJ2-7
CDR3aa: CASSGWGSKSYEQYF

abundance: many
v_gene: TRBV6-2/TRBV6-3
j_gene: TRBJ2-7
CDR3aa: CASRGLNLWEQYF

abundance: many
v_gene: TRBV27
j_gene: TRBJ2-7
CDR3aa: CASSPLAGSGSHEQYF

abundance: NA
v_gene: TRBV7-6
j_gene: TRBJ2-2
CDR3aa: CASSQLTDTGELFF

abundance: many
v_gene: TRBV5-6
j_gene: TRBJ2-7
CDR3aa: CASSLLRRGYEQYF

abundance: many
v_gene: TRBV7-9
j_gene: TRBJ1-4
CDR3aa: CASSPSGPESEKLFF

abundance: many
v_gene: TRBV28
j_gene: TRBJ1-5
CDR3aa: CASTIPPHRAMDQPQHF

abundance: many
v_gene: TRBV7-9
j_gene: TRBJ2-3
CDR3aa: CASSPRDRGTDTQYF

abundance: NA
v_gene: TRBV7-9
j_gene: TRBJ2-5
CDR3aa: CASSSFPPGLAETQYF

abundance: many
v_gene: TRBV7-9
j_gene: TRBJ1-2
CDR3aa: CASSFILSNYGYTF

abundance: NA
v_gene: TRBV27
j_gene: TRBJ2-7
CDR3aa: CASSDGTGGYGQYF

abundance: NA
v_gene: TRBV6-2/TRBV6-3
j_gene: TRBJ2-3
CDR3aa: CASSYSSSGGPTDTQYF

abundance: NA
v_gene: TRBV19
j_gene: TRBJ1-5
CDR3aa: CASSIVAYTNQPQHF

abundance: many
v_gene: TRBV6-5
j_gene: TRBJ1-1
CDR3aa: CASIPQGVTEAFF

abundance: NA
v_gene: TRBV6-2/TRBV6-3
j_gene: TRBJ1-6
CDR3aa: CASSHDREYNSPPHF

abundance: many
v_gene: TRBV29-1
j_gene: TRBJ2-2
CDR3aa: CSGTGLLTGELFF

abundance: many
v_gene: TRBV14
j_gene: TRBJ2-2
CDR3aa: CASSQDLAAAGELFF

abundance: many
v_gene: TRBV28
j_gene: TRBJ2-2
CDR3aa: CASSLGTSVMVGELFF

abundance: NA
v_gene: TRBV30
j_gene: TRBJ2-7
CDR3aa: CAWSVLGSSEQHF

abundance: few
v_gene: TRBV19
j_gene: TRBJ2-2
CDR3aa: CASSMMDHYTGELFF

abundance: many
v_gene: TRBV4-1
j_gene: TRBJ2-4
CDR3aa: CASSQQTGSLAKNIQYF

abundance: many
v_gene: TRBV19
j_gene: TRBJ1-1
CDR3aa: CASSIMDGGPEAFF

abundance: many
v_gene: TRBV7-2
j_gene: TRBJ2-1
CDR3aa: CASTTLAGRSYNEQFF